This entry features one TCR beta chain sequence. V lost 7 bases to trimming and J lost 4 bases, with 16 bases between them. CDR3 length equals 14 residues. The germline V gene encodes CDR1 MNHEY and CDR2 SVGAGI. This specimen comes from a study of blood T cell repertoires in COVID-19. Only in-frame clones appear in the TCRdb table, and some are missing; sequencing was by immunoSEQ multiplex PCR. The sample contains approximately 210,000 clones, around 86% of which appear only once. The rearrangement joins TRBV6-5 to TRBJ1-1; D unclear. This TCR came from a man aged 25-45 years who had recovered from COVID-19. The sequencing input was peripheral blood. DNA for the CDR3: TGTGCCAGCAACTACGGGTTTGAGGGCACTGAAGCTTTCTTT. It codes for CASNYGFEGTEAFF.